These 17 T cell receptor beta chains were all obtained from the same sample, sequenced in a study of human T cells and chemical hapten exposure. Time point in this sample: patch test 1, 2 weeks after DPC sensitization. Treatment described: therapeutic diphenylcyclopropenone sensitization with weekly scalp DPC. TCRdb fed the RACE reads into MiXCR, producing one record per CDR3 protein. Of more than 95,000 distinct CDR3 sequences listed, over 10% were seen once; the top ten hold about 1.4%. The specimen was whole blood, collected in connection with sensitization to the hapten diphenylcyclopropenone (DPC). These receptors came from a woman in her fifties or sixties with alopecia areata. Some clones in this sample may be carry-over from other donors' samples.

This clonotype was recorded at least ten times. This chain links TRBV6-6 with TRBJ1-1; 8 bases align to TRBD1. The CDR3 is 14 residues long. In germline, CDR1 is MNHNY, CDR2 SVGAGI (reference sequence). V lost 7 bases to trimming and J lost 7 bases; unmatched junction nucleotides: 11. CDR3 amino acids: CASIISQGGGEAFF. The CDR3 region has the DNA TGTGCCAGCATTATTTCACAGGGGGGCGGTGAAGCTTTCTTT.

The V and J genes are TRBV11-2 and TRBJ1-1; tentative D call: TRBD1 (6 bases). This CDR3 is 15 amino acids long. The ends were cut back, 6 bases at V and 0 bases at J, with 14 bases in the middle. From germline, CDR1 is SGHAT and CDR2 FQNNGV. The CDR3 DNA reads TGTGCCAGCAGTCCGATCACAGGGATGAACACTGAAGCTTTCTTT. It codes for CASSPITGMNTEAFF.

This chain links TRBV29-1 with TRBJ2-7, with TRBD2 as a possible D gene (5 bases). The CDR3 totals 16 residues. V was trimmed by 3 bases and J by 7 bases, leaving 25 bases between them. The germline V gene encodes CDR1 SQVTM and CDR2 ANQGSEA. CDR3 region: CSVESLRRGYQREQYF. CDR3 sequence (DNA): TGCAGCGTTGAGTCCTTGAGGAGAGGGTATCAGAGGGAGCAGTACTTC.

The chain carries TRBV18 and TRBJ1-1, with 7 bases lining up with TRBD1. This CDR3 spans 15 amino acids. The V segment lost 3 bases and the J segment 2 bases; nucleotides outside the gene matches: 6. The germline V gene has CDR1 KGHSH and CDR2 LQKENI. The CDR3, as DNA: TGTGCCAGCTCACCGCTGGGACAGACTAACACTGAAGCTTTCTTT. It encodes CASSPLGQTNTEAFF.

This clonotype has a count of ten or more. The CDR3 loop reads CASGAGKETQYF. CDR3 in DNA: TGTGCCAGCGGAGCAGGGAAAGAGACCCAGTACTTC. The genes are TRBV18 and TRBJ2-5; maybe TRBD1 (5 bases). Germline V gives CDR1 KGHSH, CDR2 LQKENI. Deletions cut 8 bases from V and 3 bases from J, with 10 bases between. The CDR3 is made up of 12 amino acids.

Of note for this clonotype: A much bigger clone sits one base away, suggesting this may be a read error. The rearrangement uses TRBV3-1 and TRBJ1-4; D remains unclear. Germline assignment: CDR1 LGHDT and CDR2 YNNKEL (reference sequence). This CDR3 is built from 13 residues. The ends were cut back, 3 bases at V and 6 bases at J, with 8 bases in the middle. The CDR3 spells CASSHSEDEKLFF. The CDR3 DNA is TGTGCCAGCAGCCATTCTGAGGATGAAAAACTGTTTTTT.

Many counts were recorded for this clonotype. The rearrangement joins TRBV19 to TRBJ2-5; D is perhaps TRBD1 (6 bases). Deletions cut 5 bases from V and 0 bases from J, with 7 bases between. Germline values: CDR1 LNHDA, CDR2 SQIVND (reference sequence). This CDR3 has 13 amino acids. The DNA for the CDR3 is TGTGCCAGTAGTCGGGACAACCAAGAGACCCAGTACTTC. Translated: CASSRDNQETQYF.

This clonotype appeared a few times. The chain links TRBV12-3 or TRBV12-4 to TRBJ1-5; D remains ambiguous. Trimming took 1 base from V and 2 from J, leaving 6 bases between them. This CDR3 contains 14 residues. CDR3 residues: CASSLDQGNQPQHF. CDR3 bases: TGTGCCAGCAGTTTAGACCAGGGCAATCAGCCCCAGCATTTT.

This clonotype was detected only a few times. For the CDR3, the DNA is TGTGCTAGTGGTTCCCCTTCGCAGGGAAGCCATGAGCAGTTCTTC. This gives the protein CASGSPSQGSHEQFF. The chain carries TRBV12-5 and TRBJ2-1; D might be TRBD1 (5 bases). In germline, CDR1 is LGHNT, CDR2 FRNRAP. The CDR3 runs 15 residues. Trimming left V 4 bases short and J 8 bases short, with 18 bases between.

The DNA of the CDR3 is TGTGCCAGCGGGGAAAGTATAGACCTCTATGGCTACACCTTC. It encodes CASGESIDLYGYTF. The chain joins TRBV28 to TRBJ1-2, with unresolved D. V lost 8 bases to trimming and J lost 4 bases, with 17 bases between them. CDR1 and CDR2 from the germline V gene are MDHEN and SYDVKM. The CDR3 runs to 14 residues.

The chain has TRBV6-2 or TRBV6-3 and TRBJ1-1, with D perhaps matching TRBD1 (6 bases). The CDR3 loop spans 14 amino acids. The germline gives CDR1 MNHEY, CDR2 SVGEGT. The V and J ends lost 4 bases and 5 bases respectively, with 14 bases between them. CDR3 amino acids: CASSWMQGKTEAFF. CDR3 nucleotides: TGTGCCAGCAGTTGGATGCAGGGGAAGACTGAAGCTTTCTTT.

The J gene is TRBJ2-1, the V gene TRBV6-2 or TRBV6-3, with D tentatively TRBD2 (5 bases). The CDR3 sequence is 15 residues long. The germline V gene encodes CDR1 MNHEY and CDR2 SVGEGT. The V end lost 2 bases, the J end lost 7 bases, and 15 bases lay between the germline ends. The CDR3 DNA reads TGTGCCAGCAGTTACGGAGTTCATTCGGGAAATGAGCAGTTCTTC. Protein sequence: CASSYGVHSGNEQFF.

This clonotype has a count of ten or more. The chain employs TRBV7-2 and TRBJ2-6; D unclear. Germline CDR1 SGHTA, CDR2 FQGNSA. There are 14 residues in the CDR3. Trimming took off 3 bases at V and 0 bases at J, with 3 bases between the two ends. In DNA, the CDR3 is TGTGCCAGCAGCTTTTCCTCTGGGGCCAACGTCCTGACTTTC. Translation gives CASSFSSGANVLTF.

In this sample, this clonotype turned up a few times. The V gene is TRBV24-1, the J gene TRBJ2-5; D possibly corresponds to TRBD2 (6 bases). Germline V gives CDR1 KGHDR, CDR2 SFDVKD. The CDR3 is made up of 14 amino acids. Trimming stripped 9 bases from V and 5 bases from J, with 18 bases between. CDR3 amino acids: CATGLSGGGETQYF. The CDR3 DNA follows: TGTGCCACCGGGCTGTCCGGAGGAGGGGAGACCCAGTACTTC.

This clonotype appeared a few times. The chain employs TRBV20-1 and TRBJ2-7; a weak D match, TRBD2 (6 bases). The ends were cut back, 6 bases at V and 0 bases at J, with 24 bases in the middle. This CDR3 region has 17 residues. Germline CDR1 is DFQATT and CDR2 is SNEGSKA (reference sequence). The CDR3 region has the DNA TGCAGTGCACCAAACTTCTGGGCGGGGACTCACTCCTACGAGCAGTACTTC. It yields the protein CSAPNFWAGTHSYEQYF.

The genes are TRBV6-6 and TRBJ1-5; D unresolved. V lost 7 bases, J lost 3 bases, and 13 bases lay in between. This CDR3 is built from 14 residues. Per the germline V gene, CDR1 is MNHNY and CDR2 is SVGAGI (reference sequence). In nucleotides, the CDR3 is TGTGCCAGCACCAACGGCAGTATCAATCAGCCCCAGCATTTT. Translation gives CASTNGSINQPQHF.

Many counts were recorded for this clonotype. The chain couples TRBV5-1 to TRBJ1-5, with D tentatively TRBD1 (6 bases). Trimming removed 5 bases at V and 9 bases at J, with 27 bases between. This CDR3 region has 17 residues. Per the germline V gene, CDR1 is SGHRS and CDR2 is YFSETQ. The CDR3 loop is CASRKSSLTGRDGPQHF. CDR3 coding DNA: TGCGCCAGCAGGAAATCCTCTTTAACAGGGCGGGACGGGCCCCAGCATTTT. The full variable domain, in which reference TRBV5-1 and TRBJ1-5 provide the parts outside the CDR3, is KAGVTQTPRYLIKTRGQQVTLSCSPISGHRSVSWYQQTPGQGLQFLFEYFSETQRNKGNFPGRFSGRQFSNSRSEMNVSTLELGDSALYLCASRKSSLTGRDGPQHFGDGTRLSIL.